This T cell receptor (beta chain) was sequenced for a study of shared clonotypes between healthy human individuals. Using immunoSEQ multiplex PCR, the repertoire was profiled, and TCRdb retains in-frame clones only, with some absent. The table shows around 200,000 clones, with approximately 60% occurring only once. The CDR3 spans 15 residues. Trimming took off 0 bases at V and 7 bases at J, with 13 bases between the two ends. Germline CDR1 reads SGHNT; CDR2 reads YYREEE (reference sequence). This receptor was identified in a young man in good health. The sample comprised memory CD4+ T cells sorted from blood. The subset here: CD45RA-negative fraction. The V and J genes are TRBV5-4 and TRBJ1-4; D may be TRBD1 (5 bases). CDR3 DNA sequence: TGTGCCAGCAGCTTGGGGGGGGTAAAGGTTGAAAAACTGTTTTTT. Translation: CASSLGGVKVEKLFF.